Below, 30 T cell receptor beta chains from the same sample are listed, as sequenced in a study of cytomegalovirus exposure and HLA in healthy donors. PCR amplification relied on 60 Vbeta primers (plus 13 Jbeta primers). Data came from immunoSEQ multiplex PCR; TCRdb stores just in-frame clones and leaves some out. In the table there are 200,000 to 250,000 clones, around four fifths of which are singletons. Specimen: PBMCs. These receptors originate from a male donor in good health and CMV-seronegative.

The chain employs TRBV16 and TRBJ1-3; D is perhaps TRBD1 (5 bases). Trimming took 3 bases from V and 2 from J, leaving 8 bases between them. Germline V gene sequence: CDR1 KGHSY, CDR2 FQNENV. This CDR3 contains 14 residues. CDR3 sequence reads: CASSHGRAGNTIYF. CDR3 sequence (DNA): TGTGCCAGCAGCCATGGCAGGGCTGGAAACACCATATATTTT.

CDR3 nucleotide sequence: TGTGCCAGCAAGCGACAGGGGGCAACTAATGAAAAACTGTTTTTT. It yields the protein CASKRQGATNEKLFF. The chain employs TRBV25-1 and TRBJ1-4; 9 bases are shared with TRBD1. The CDR3 consists of 15 residues. V lost 7 bases, J lost 0 bases, and 3 bases stayed unmatched. Germline V gene data show CDR1 as MGHDK and CDR2 as SYGVNS. Variable domain in full (rest from reference TRBV25-1 and TRBJ1-4): EADIYQTPRYLVIGTGKKITLECSQTMGHDKMYWYQQDPGMELHLIHYSYGVNSTEKGDLSSESTVSRIRTEHFPLTLESARPSHTSQYLCASKRQGATNEKLFFGSGTQLSVL.

This clone has a handful of counts. V is TRBV28 and J is TRBJ2-7, with D maybe TRBD1 (6 bases). This CDR3 is 17 amino acids long. V lost 2 bases, J lost 7 bases, and 24 bases lay in between. Germline loops: CDR1 MDHEN, CDR2 SYDVKM. CDR3 nucleotide sequence: TGTGCCAGCAGTTTAGGGACACCGCGCTTGGGGCTACGTGAGCAGTACTTC. It yields the protein CASSLGTPRLGLREQYF.

V is TRBV19 and J is TRBJ2-2, with TRBD1 matching over 7 bases. There are 14 residues in the CDR3. J was trimmed by 6 bases and V by 7 bases; bases with no gene match: 8. Per germline, CDR1 LNHDA and CDR2 SQIVND (reference sequence). The CDR3 sequence: CASTLSGTAGELFF. DNA of the CDR3: TGTGCCAGTACCCTAAGTGGGACAGCCGGGGAGCTGTTTTTT.

The V gene is TRBV27, the J gene TRBJ2-5, with 9 bases identical to TRBD1. Trimming at V came to 3 bases and at J to 2 bases, leaving 1 base not matched to a gene. Germline values: CDR1 MNHEY, CDR2 SMNVEV (reference sequence). This CDR3 has 14 residues. CDR3 nucleotide sequence: TGTGCCAGCAGTTTCGGACAGGGGCAAGAGACCCAGTACTTC. This codes for CASSFGQGQETQYF.

V usage is TRBV5-1 and J usage is TRBJ2-7, with 10 bases aligning to TRBD2. The CDR3 covers 15 residues. V shed 5 bases, J shed 8 bases, and the junction held 13 bases outside the gene matches. Germline loops: CDR1 SGHRS, CDR2 YFSETQ. DNA for the CDR3: TGCGCCAGCAGTACATCCGTCGGACTAGCGGAGAAGCAGTACTTC. Translated: CASSTSVGLAEKQYF.

This chain uses TRBV2 with TRBJ2-2; 10 nucleotides agree with TRBD1. The CDR3 loop spans 15 amino acids. V gave up 7 bases and J gave up 5 bases; unmatched junction bases: 7. Germline loops: CDR1 SNHLY, CDR2 FYNNEI. The CDR3 loop reads CASNDRGRGTGELFF. CDR3 sequence (DNA): TGTGCCAGCAATGACAGGGGGCGCGGGACCGGGGAGCTGTTTTTT.

The chain combines TRBV6-6 with TRBJ2-1, with a weak D call TRBD1 (5 bases). The CDR3 length is 13 residues. Germline CDR1 MNHNY, CDR2 SVGAGI (reference sequence). Trimming took off 2 bases at V and 6 bases at J, with 8 bases between the two ends. CDR3 amino acids: CASSYDSRNEQFF. In DNA, the CDR3 is TGTGCCAGCAGTTACGACAGCCGCAATGAGCAGTTCTTC.

The genes are TRBV19 and TRBJ2-1; 12 nucleotides line up with TRBD2. The CDR3 consists of 17 residues. The V and J ends lost 4 bases and 4 bases, in that order; junction bases with no gene match: 8. Germline CDR1 is LNHDA and CDR2 is SQIVND (reference sequence). The CDR3 here is CASSRGLAGNGYNEQFF. CDR3 coding DNA: TGTGCCAGTAGTAGGGGACTAGCGGGCAACGGGTACAATGAGCAGTTCTTC.

This clone was seen a few times. The V call is TRBV5-6, the J call TRBJ2-5; 10 bases match TRBD1. The CDR3 loop spans 15 amino acids. With 4 bases clipped from V and 3 bases from J, the junction kept 6 bases outside the gene matches. Germline V CDR1 and CDR2: SGHDT, YYEEEE. The CDR3 here is CASSASGTGEETQYF. CDR3 DNA: TGTGCCAGCAGCGCCTCCGGGACAGGGGAAGAGACCCAGTACTTC.

The rearrangement joins TRBV28 to TRBJ2-3, with TRBD2 matching 7 bases. The CDR3 covers 14 residues. CDR1 MDHEN and CDR2 SYDVKM come from the germline V gene. V was pared by 7 bases and J by 2 bases, with 6 bases of the junction left unmatched. The CDR3 protein is CASTSSGNTDTQYF. Here the CDR3 DNA reads TGTGCCAGCACCTCTAGCGGAAACACAGATACGCAGTATTTT.

This clone is a singleton in its sample. J is TRBJ2-2 and V is TRBV5-1; 10 bases map to TRBD2. The CDR3 is 15 amino acids. V lost 4 bases, J lost 1 base, and 1 base stayed unmatched. Looked up from germline, CDR1 is SGHRS and CDR2 is YFSETQ. The CDR3 protein is CASSSGRVNTGELFF. The CDR3 coding sequence is TGCGCCAGCAGCAGCGGGAGGGTGAACACCGGGGAGCTGTTTTTT.

The rearrangement joins TRBV4-1 to TRBJ1-5; the match to TRBD1 covers 8 bases. Per germline, CDR1 MGHRA and CDR2 YSYEKL. J lost 4 bases, V lost 1 base, and 3 bases had no gene match. The CDR3 sequence is 15 residues long. CDR3 sequence (DNA): TGCGCCAGCAGCCAAGTGGGACAGGCTAATCAGCCCCAGCATTTT. It encodes CASSQVGQANQPQHF.

Remarks on this clone: The junction and the germline gene differ at one end; a read error may be behind it. This rearrangement joins TRBV9 to TRBJ1-2; maybe TRBD1 (6 bases). The V gene's germline CDR1 is SGDLS and CDR2 YYNGEE. This CDR3 is built from 14 residues. CDR3: CASSVQGTNYGYTF. CDR3 nucleotide sequence: TGTGCCAGTAGCGTACAGGGTACCAACTATGGCTACACCTTC.

This clone appeared a single time. The J gene is TRBJ2-2, the V gene TRBV19; D ambiguous. Germline values: CDR1 LNHDA, CDR2 SQIVND (reference sequence). Trimming took off 8 bases at V and 8 bases at J, with 21 bases between the two ends. The CDR3 is 15 amino acids. The CDR3, as DNA: TGTGCCAGTCAACGGGTGGATGCCGGTGGAGGGGAGCTGTTTTTT. Its translation is CASQRVDAGGGELFF.

This rearrangement joins TRBV19 to TRBJ2-4, with TRBD1 as a possible D gene (5 bases). The CDR3 covers 17 residues. V was trimmed by 4 bases and J by 0 bases, leaving 16 bases between them. Per germline, CDR1 LNHDA and CDR2 SQIVND (reference sequence). In DNA, the CDR3 is TGTGCCAGTAGTACAGGGAATCTCCTTCTAGCCAAAAACATTCAGTACTTC. Translated: CASSTGNLLLAKNIQYF.

The V call is TRBV18, the J call TRBJ2-1; D may be TRBD2 (6 bases). CDR3 length equals 14 residues. From germline, CDR1 is KGHSH and CDR2 LQKENI. Trimming shortened V by 6 bases and J by 3 bases, and 12 bases separated the two germline ends. The CDR3 coding sequence is TGTGCCAGCTCCCAGACAGCGGGCTACAATGAGCAGTTCTTC. Its protein is CASSQTAGYNEQFF. Full variable domain (outside the CDR3, taken from reference TRBV18 and TRBJ2-1): NAGVMQNPRHLVRRRGQEARLRCSPMKGHSHVYWYRQLPEEGLKFMVYLQKENIIDESGMPKERFSAEFPKEGPSILRIQQVVRGDSAAYFCASSQTAGYNEQFFGPGTRLTVL.

V usage is TRBV10-3 and J usage is TRBJ1-4, with D perhaps matching TRBD1 (6 bases). The CDR3 contains 14 residues. Germline V gene sequence: CDR1 ENHRY, CDR2 SYGVKD. V was clipped by 6 bases and J by 4 bases, with 12 bases between them. The CDR3 is CAIRQGLGNEKLFF. In DNA form, the CDR3 reads TGTGCCATCAGACAGGGCCTCGGTAATGAAAAACTGTTTTTT.

V gene TRBV10-2 combines with J gene TRBJ2-1; D not resolved. The CDR3 totals 14 residues. CDR1 and CDR2 (germline): WSHSY, SAAADI. Trimming took off 6 bases at V and 6 bases at J, with 15 bases between the two ends. DNA of the CDR3: TGCGCCAGCAGAGGAGTTCCTCAAGTCAATGAGCAGTTCTTC. It is translated as CASRGVPQVNEQFF.

The chain is built from TRBV27 and TRBJ1-6, with 9 bases lining up with TRBD1. The length of the CDR3 is 15 residues. With 7 bases clipped from V and 7 bases from J, the junction kept 8 bases outside the gene matches. The germline V gene has CDR1 MNHEY and CDR2 SMNVEV (reference sequence). The CDR3 here is CASKATGTGNSPLHF. The CDR3 DNA is TGTGCCAGCAAGGCTACAGGGACAGGGAATTCACCCCTCCACTTT.

Of note for this clone: One end of the junction does not line up with germline, which may come from a read error. This chain connects TRBV28 to TRBJ1-2; TRBD1 might be the D (6 bases). Germline-derived CDR1 and CDR2 are MDHEN and SYDVKM. The CDR3 extends over 12 amino acids. CDR3 sequence reads: CASSLGAGGHTF. For the CDR3, the DNA is TGTGCCAGCAGTTTGGGGGCGGGTGGCCACACCTTC.

The V and J genes are TRBV5-4 and TRBJ2-3; 9 bases line up with TRBD2. The length of the CDR3 is 20 residues. Germline CDR1 is SGHNT and CDR2 is YYREEE (reference sequence). J was trimmed by 2 bases and V by 7 bases; bases with no gene match: 23. Written as DNA, the CDR3 is TGTGCCAGCCCCTCCCGGGGGCTAGCGGGACCGAATCTCGCCACAGATACGCAGTATTTT. It is translated as CASPSRGLAGPNLATDTQYF. Together with reference TRBV5-4 and TRBJ2-3, the CDR3 gives the full variable domain: ETGVTQSPTHLIKTRGQQVTLRCSSQSGHNTVSWYQQALGQGPQFIFQYYREEENGRGNFPPRFSGLQFPNYSSELNVNALELDDSALYLCASPSRGLAGPNLATDTQYFGPGTRLTVL.

V gene TRBV27 combines with J gene TRBJ2-7, with a tentative D call TRBD2 (5 bases). The CDR3 is made up of 14 amino acids. V dropped 10 bases and J dropped 3 bases, with 19 bases sitting between them. CDR1 is MNHEY, CDR2 SMNVEV, per germline (reference sequence). The CDR3 DNA reads TGTGCCATTCCCCCGAGACTACCCAACTACGAGCAGTACTTC. This gives the protein CAIPPRLPNYEQYF.

The genes are TRBV7-8 and TRBJ2-3; TRBD2 aligns across 8 bases. V shed 2 bases and J 2 bases; nucleotides not matched to a gene: 6. The CDR3 is made up of 16 amino acids. Germline V lookup: CDR1 SGHVS, CDR2 FQNEAQ. CDR3 sequence: CASSLWERELTDTQYF. The CDR3 DNA is TGTGCCAGCAGCTTATGGGAGCGGGAGCTCACAGATACGCAGTATTTT.

The V gene is TRBV15, the J gene TRBJ2-1, with unresolved D. Germline values: CDR1 LNHNV, CDR2 YYDKDF (reference sequence). The CDR3 is 16 amino acids. The V and J ends lost 0 bases and 4 bases respectively, with 13 bases between them. CDR3 residues: CATSRDFNGRYNEQFF. CDR3 in DNA: TGTGCCACCAGCAGAGACTTTAATGGCAGGTACAATGAGCAGTTCTTC.

This clone was detected only a few times. For the CDR3, the DNA is TGTGCCAGCGGCTTGCCGGGACTTATTGCTTACGAGCAGTACTTC. Its protein product is CASGLPGLIAYEQYF. The chain recombines TRBV6-1 with TRBJ2-7; possibly TRBD2 for D (6 bases). The CDR3 contains 15 residues. The germline V gene has CDR1 MNHNS and CDR2 SASEGT. Trimming removed 8 bases at V and 4 bases at J, with 21 bases between.

Ten or more counts support this clone. The rearrangement links TRBV10-1 to TRBJ2-5, with 8 bases fitting TRBD2. The CDR3 totals 13 residues. J gave up 4 bases and V 7 bases, and 5 bases lay outside the gene matches. In germline, CDR1 is WNHNN, CDR2 SYGVQD (reference sequence). In DNA, the CDR3 is TGCGCCAGCACGGGAGGGCCTATAGAGACCCAGTACTTC. It yields the protein CASTGGPIETQYF.

V is TRBV5-1 and J is TRBJ2-1; weak D call: TRBD2 (6 bases). CDR1 SGHRS and CDR2 YFSETQ come from the germline V gene. V lost 3 bases to trimming and J lost 4 bases, with 11 bases between them. The CDR3 extends over 14 amino acids. In DNA form, the CDR3 reads TGCGCCAGCAGCTACGGGACTGGATACAATGAGCAGTTCTTC. It is translated as CASSYGTGYNEQFF.

The rearrangement uses TRBV4-2 and TRBJ2-4; D unresolved. The germline CDR1 and CDR2 sequences are LGHNA and YNFKEQ. Trimming stripped 5 bases from V and 0 bases from J, with 11 bases between. This CDR3 has 15 residues. The chain's CDR3 is CASSTQTLAKNIQYF. The CDR3 DNA follows: TGTGCCAGCAGCACGCAGACTCTAGCCAAAAACATTCAGTACTTC.

This clone was observed a few times. The chain is built from TRBV6-5 and TRBJ2-7; 10 nucleotides align to TRBD2. The CDR3 spans 16 residues. V shed 0 bases, J shed 5 bases, and the junction held 7 bases outside the gene matches. Germline CDR1 reads MNHEY; CDR2 reads SVGAGI. The CDR3 DNA reads as TGTGCCAGCAGTTACTCCTTTAGCGGGAGGTCTCACGAGCAGTACTTC. It specifies CASSYSFSGRSHEQYF.